Listed here are 24 T cell receptor beta chains from one sample, sequenced in a study of shared T cell receptors in the human thymus. Only in-frame clones appear in the TCRdb table, and some are missing; sequencing was by immunoSEQ multiplex PCR. The sample holds over 650,000 clones, approximately 87% seen once. These data were likewise used in another study, on human thymus T cells.

The specimen was thymocytes. Every receptor here comes from a boy under two years old with a congenital heart defect.

The chain carries TRBV30 and TRBJ2-7; possible D gene TRBD1, 7 bases. The germline V gene encodes CDR1 GTSNPN and CDR2 SVGIG (reference sequence). This CDR3 has 14 residues. The V end was cut by 0 bases, the J end by 6 bases, with 15 bases between. CDR3 sequence reads: CAWSVRPGGLEQYF. As DNA, the CDR3 is TGTGCCTGGAGTGTACGGCCAGGGGGGCTCGAGCAGTACTTC.

The V call is TRBV9, the J call TRBJ2-3; 9 bases are shared with TRBD2. Germline CDR1 and CDR2: SGDLS and YYNGEE. With 9 bases clipped from V and 2 bases from J, the junction kept 13 bases outside the gene matches. CDR3 length equals 16 residues. The CDR3 bases are TGTGCCATCAGACTAGCGGAGGGGGGGTCCACAGATACGCAGTATTTT. It yields the protein CAIRLAEGGSTDTQYF.

This clone was found once. The rearrangement joins TRBV19 to TRBJ1-2; 10 bases are shared with TRBD1. After removal of 7 bases from V and 5 bases from J, the junction contained 10 bases not matched to a gene. CDR1 and CDR2 (germline): LNHDA, SQIVND (reference sequence). The CDR3 extends over 15 amino acids. CDR3 DNA: TGTGCCAGTAATCAGTGGGACAGGGGCATATATGGCTACACCTTC. It yields the protein CASNQWDRGIYGYTF.

A single count supports this clone. Other DNA sequences from this sample encode an identical CDR3 as well. This chain connects TRBV25-1 to TRBJ2-1, with 7 bases identical to TRBD2. The CDR3 is made up of 14 amino acids. Germline V gene data show CDR1 as MGHDK and CDR2 as SYGVNS. V lost 4 bases to trimming and J lost 7 bases; unmatched junction nucleotides: 7. The CDR3 DNA follows: TGTGCCAGCAGTGGACTAGCAGGTGGGAATGAGCAGTTCTTC. This gives the protein CASSGLAGGNEQFF.

This clone was seen a single time. The CDR3: CASLPWAQTTYGYTF. DNA for the CDR3: TGTGCCAGCCTCCCCTGGGCCCAGACTACCTATGGCTACACCTTC. This sequence joins TRBV6-5 and TRBJ1-2; D uncertain. Trimming left V 8 bases short and J 4 bases short, with 20 bases between. The CDR3 totals 15 residues. Germline V gives CDR1 MNHEY, CDR2 SVGAGI.

The count of this clone is one. DNA of the CDR3: TGCGCCAGCAGCCCTCAGTACCGTAACTATGGCTACACCTTC. Translation gives CASSPQYRNYGYTF. The gene calls are TRBV5-1 and TRBJ1-2; D gene unclear. Germline values: CDR1 SGHRS, CDR2 YFSETQ. Deletions cut 4 bases from V and 1 base from J, with 11 bases between. CDR3 length: 14 amino acids.

This clone was seen a handful of times. This chain links TRBV10-3 with TRBJ1-3; D is possibly TRBD1 (6 bases). From germline, CDR1 is ENHRY and CDR2 SYGVKD. Deletions cut 10 bases from V and 0 bases from J, with 22 bases between. The CDR3 loop spans 17 amino acids. The CDR3 DNA reads as TGTGCCACACCCGGTGGGGCCACAGGGCACTCTGGAAACACCATATATTTT. It yields the protein CATPGGATGHSGNTIYF.

The J gene is TRBJ2-1, the V gene TRBV15, with D possibly TRBD2 on 5 matching bases. Germline assignment: CDR1 LNHNV and CDR2 YYDKDF (reference sequence). With 0 bases removed from V and 4 bases from J, the gap between germline ends came to 10 bases. This CDR3 has 15 residues. The CDR3 is CATSRDGGLYNEQFF. The CDR3 coding sequence is TGTGCCACCAGCAGAGATGGCGGACTGTACAATGAGCAGTTCTTC.

In its sample, this clone was seen once. The chain combines TRBV19 with TRBJ1-2; D perhaps matches TRBD1 (6 bases). Germline V gives CDR1 LNHDA, CDR2 SQIVND (reference sequence). This CDR3 is built from 14 residues. Trimming removed 7 bases from V and 3 bases from J, with 15 bases in between. The CDR3 nucleotides read TGTGCCAGTACCCCGGACAGCTCTTACTATGGCTACACCTTC. It encodes CASTPDSSYYGYTF.

This clone has only one observation. CDR3 protein: CASSGPQQGNGNTIYF. In nucleotides, the CDR3 is TGTGCCAGCAGTGGACCTCAGCAGGGGAACGGAAACACCATATATTTT. The chain employs TRBV6-1 and TRBJ1-3; D perhaps matches TRBD1 (6 bases). The ends were cut back, 4 bases at V and 4 bases at J, with 17 bases in the middle. This CDR3 region has 16 residues. Germline V gene sequence: CDR1 MNHNS, CDR2 SASEGT.

The chain has TRBV7-7 and TRBJ1-4; TRBD1 might be the D (6 bases). This CDR3 is built from 18 residues. V was cut by 1 base and J by 0 bases, with 15 bases left in between. Germline V gene sequence: CDR1 SSHAT, CDR2 FNYEAQ (reference sequence). The CDR3 loop is CASSLDPCYRATNEKLFF. Here the CDR3 DNA reads TGTGCCAGCAGCTTAGATCCCTGTTACAGGGCAACTAATGAAAAACTGTTTTTT.

J is TRBJ2-5 and V is TRBV4-2, with D perhaps matching TRBD1 (6 bases). Trimming left V 0 bases short and J 2 bases short, with 10 bases between. There are 15 residues in the CDR3. Germline V gene sequence: CDR1 LGHNA, CDR2 YNFKEQ. CDR3 in DNA: TGTGCCAGCAGCCAAGATTTTCAGGGGCAAGAGACCCAGTACTTC. Translating it yields CASSQDFQGQETQYF.

The rearrangement joins TRBV30 to TRBJ2-7, with TRBD2 matching over 8 bases. J gave up 3 bases and V 8 bases, and 12 bases lay outside the gene matches. Germline CDR1 is GTSNPN and CDR2 is SVGIG (reference sequence). The CDR3 contains 14 residues. CDR3 sequence (DNA): TGTGCCCTAGGGGGGGGGACTAGAGTCTACGAGCAGTACTTC. Translation: CALGGGTRVYEQYF.

This clone was seen a handful of times. The same CDR3 is also encoded by other DNA sequences in this sample. This chain connects TRBV29-1 to TRBJ1-3; TRBD1 matches at 7 bases. J gave up 2 bases and V 6 bases, and 4 bases lay outside the gene matches. The CDR3 is 13 amino acids. Germline assignment: CDR1 SQVTM and CDR2 ANQGSEA. CDR3 protein: CSVDDRAGNTIYF. In nucleotides, the CDR3 is TGCAGCGTCGACGACAGGGCTGGAAACACCATATATTTT.

The rearrangement uses TRBV19 and TRBJ1-5, with unresolved D. V was pared by 1 base and J by 6 bases, with 13 bases between. This CDR3 comprises 15 residues. In germline, CDR1 is LNHDA, CDR2 SQIVND (reference sequence). The CDR3 protein is CASSIGDYGGQPQHF. CDR3 DNA: TGTGCCAGTAGTATAGGTGACTATGGAGGTCAGCCCCAGCATTTT.

The rearrangement uses TRBV5-1 and TRBJ1-2, with D possibly matching TRBD1 (5 bases). Per germline, CDR1 SGHRS and CDR2 YFSETQ. Trimming took off 0 bases at V and 0 bases at J, with 12 bases between the two ends. CDR3 length equals 16 residues. This CDR3 reads CASSLEGEGTNYGYTF. DNA of the CDR3: TGCGCCAGCAGCTTGGAAGGGGAAGGAACTAACTATGGCTACACCTTC.

The V gene is TRBV5-5, the J gene TRBJ1-5, with unresolved D. Trimming left V 0 bases short and J 1 base short, with 14 bases between. CDR1 SGHKS and CDR2 YYEKEE come from the germline V gene (reference sequence). The CDR3 has 17 amino acids. The CDR3 bases are TGTGCCAGCAGCTTGGAGGCGGGCCCAGGAAGCAATCAGCCCCAGCATTTT. This gives the protein CASSLEAGPGSNQPQHF.

The chain carries TRBV6-6 and TRBJ2-7, with 9 bases matching TRBD1. Germline V gene lookup returns CDR1 MNHNY and CDR2 SVGAGI (reference sequence). CDR3 size: 16 residues. The junction had 14 bases not matched to a gene; V was cut back by 6 bases and J by 5 bases. CDR3 in DNA: TGTGCCAGCAGCCAACCGGGACAGGGTTTCTTCCACGAGCAGTACTTC. The encoded protein is CASSQPGQGFFHEQYF.

V is TRBV7-2 and J is TRBJ2-7; D is ambiguous. With 2 bases removed from V and 3 bases from J, the gap between germline ends came to 8 bases. Germline V CDR1 and CDR2: SGHTA, FQGNSA. The CDR3 length is 13 residues. The CDR3 loop reads CASSLIESYEQYF. The CDR3 DNA reads as TGTGCCAGCAGCTTAATAGAGAGCTACGAGCAGTACTTC.

The rearrangement links TRBV6-5 to TRBJ1-5, with 8 bases lining up with TRBD1. The ends lost 4 bases at V and 6 bases at J; junction bases unmatched: 5. Germline assignment: CDR1 MNHEY and CDR2 SVGAGI. The CDR3 contains 14 residues. The CDR3 coding sequence is TGTGCCAGCAGTTCCGACAGGGGAATTCAGCCCCAGCATTTT. Protein sequence: CASSSDRGIQPQHF.

The chain carries TRBV23-1 and TRBJ2-3; possible D gene TRBD1, 5 bases. TRBV23-1 is an open reading frame, and its role is uncertain. This CDR3 is 17 amino acids long. The V end lost 8 bases, the J end lost 5 bases, and 26 bases lay between the germline ends. This CDR3 reads CASPTDRIDPLGDTQYF. DNA for the CDR3: TGCGCCAGCCCTACCGACAGAATCGATCCCCTGGGAGATACGCAGTATTTT.

The chain links TRBV4-1 to TRBJ2-5; 9 bases agree with TRBD2. Per the germline V gene, CDR1 is MGHRA and CDR2 is YSYEKL. The CDR3 spans 16 residues. J was trimmed by 5 bases and V by 1 base; bases with no gene match: 8. This CDR3 is CASSQVPASGTETQYF. CDR3 coding DNA: TGCGCCAGCAGCCAAGTACCGGCTAGCGGGACCGAGACCCAGTACTTC.

V usage is TRBV4-3 and J usage is TRBJ2-5, with D perhaps TRBD1 (6 bases). V was cut by 3 bases and J by 5 bases, with 13 bases left in between. Germline V gene lookup returns CDR1 LGHNA and CDR2 YSLEER. The CDR3 loop spans 14 amino acids. This CDR3 is CASSHENRVETQYF. CDR3 bases: TGCGCCAGCAGCCACGAGAACAGGGTGGAGACCCAGTACTTC.

The V and J genes are TRBV11-2 and TRBJ2-7; TRBD1 agrees at 7 bases. Germline CDR1 reads SGHAT; CDR2 reads FQNNGV. The ends lost 5 bases at V and 3 bases at J; junction bases unmatched: 10. The CDR3 contains 15 residues. The CDR3 region is CASSRVRGFHYEQYF. For the CDR3, the DNA is TGTGCCAGCAGCCGCGTCAGGGGGTTTCACTACGAGCAGTACTTC.